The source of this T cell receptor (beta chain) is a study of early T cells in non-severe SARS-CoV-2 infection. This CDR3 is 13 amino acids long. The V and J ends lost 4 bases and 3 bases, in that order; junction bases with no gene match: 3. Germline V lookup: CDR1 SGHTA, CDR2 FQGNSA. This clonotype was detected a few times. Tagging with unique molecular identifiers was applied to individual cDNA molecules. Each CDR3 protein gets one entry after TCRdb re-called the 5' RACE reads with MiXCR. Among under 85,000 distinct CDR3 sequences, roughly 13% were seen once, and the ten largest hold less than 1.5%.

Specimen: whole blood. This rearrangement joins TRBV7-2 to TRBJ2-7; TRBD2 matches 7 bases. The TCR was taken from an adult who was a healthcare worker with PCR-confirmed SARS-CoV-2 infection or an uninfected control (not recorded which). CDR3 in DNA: TGTGCCAGCAGCTCGGGACTATTCTACGAGCAGTACTTC. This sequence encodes CASSSGLFYEQYF.